The entry that follows covers one TCR beta chain sequence. Its cognate antigen is unknown. Germline V gene lookup returns CDR1 SGHDT and CDR2 YYEEEE. This CDR3 is 15 amino acids long. The J segment lost 4 bases and the V segment lost 1 base, leaving 5 bases of the junction unmatched. These data come from a study of T cell responses to AZD1222 COVID-19 vaccine. About the research overall: Second doses were pooled across both intervals (about 4 or about 12 weeks). Study-wide results and limits: Only 5 or 6 AZD1222 recipients tested seropositive at baseline.

Measured with immunoSEQ multiplex PCR; TCRdb has only the in-frame clones, and not every one. The sample contains 150,000 to 200,000 clones, around nine tenths of which appear only once. The TCR was taken from an adult in good health. Sequences were derived from peripheral blood, sampled on day 0 of AZD1222 vaccination. This chain connects TRBV5-6 to TRBJ1-2, with 9 bases aligning to TRBD1. The CDR3 region has the DNA TGTGCCAGCAGCTTGACGGGACAGGGACCCTATGGCTACACCTTC. Residues: CASSLTGQGPYGYTF.